A selection of T cell receptor beta chains follows, all from one sample in a study of blood T cell repertoires in COVID-19. Sequenced by immunoSEQ multiplex PCR; TCRdb stores in-frame clones only, minus some. The table lists about 270,000 clones, more than 80% of them singletons. Material for sequencing was PBMCs or T cells enriched from blood (not recorded which). The receptors were gathered from a woman in her 30s with acute COVID-19. The CDR3 runs from the conserved cysteine through the conserved F or W. Fields, in order: V gene, J gene, CDR3 protein.

V gene: TRBV10-3; J gene: TRBJ2-3; CDR3 protein: CAISDMVFGYSPDTDTQYF
V gene: TRBV28; J gene: TRBJ2-7; CDR3 protein: CASSLDRGYEQYF
V gene: TRBV7-6; J gene: TRBJ2-5; CDR3 protein: CASSLMSAGGPQETQYF
V gene: TRBV28; J gene: TRBJ2-3; CDR3 protein: CASSLPGRAEDTQYF
V gene: TRBV20-1; J gene: TRBJ2-5; CDR3 protein: CSALPGETQYF
V gene: TRBV2; J gene: TRBJ1-1; CDR3 protein: CASTPGTGRGTEAFF
V gene: TRBV19; J gene: TRBJ1-2; CDR3 protein: CASSVTGTLIYGYTF
V gene: TRBV5-1; J gene: TRBJ2-3; CDR3 protein: CASSFGVVAGPDTQYF
V gene: TRBV28; J gene: TRBJ1-5; CDR3 protein: CASSLQGPGQPQHF
V gene: TRBV10-3; J gene: TRBJ1-6; CDR3 protein: CAGASSYNSPLHF
V gene: TRBV3-1/TRBV3-2; J gene: TRBJ2-2; CDR3 protein: CASSRGTSGRGELFF
V gene: TRBV13; J gene: TRBJ2-7; CDR3 protein: CASSGRSGGPYEQYF
V gene: TRBV4-2; J gene: TRBJ1-4; CDR3 protein: CASSQDRQGLNEKLFF
V gene: TRBV5-1; J gene: TRBJ2-3; CDR3 protein: CASSLAGSDTQYF
V gene: TRBV10-1; J gene: TRBJ2-7; CDR3 protein: CASSQGAEQYF
V gene: TRBV29-1; J gene: TRBJ2-7; CDR3 protein: CSVEEPGVGYEQYF
V gene: TRBV9; J gene: TRBJ2-2; CDR3 protein: CASSAGLLNTGELFF
V gene: TRBV5-6; J gene: TRBJ2-5; CDR3 protein: CASSFPGAVQETQYF
V gene: TRBV28; J gene: TRBJ1-5; CDR3 protein: CASRRDSNQPQHF
V gene: TRBV14; J gene: TRBJ1-1; CDR3 protein: CASSLSRGMFTEAFF
V gene: TRBV4-1; J gene: TRBJ1-1; CDR3 protein: CASSQGAGDWGAFF
V gene: TRBV30; J gene: TRBJ1-1; CDR3 protein: CAWSEPQGGAFF
V gene: TRBV3-1/TRBV3-2; J gene: TRBJ2-7; CDR3 protein: CASSQVLMGTNSYEQYF
V gene: TRBV9; J gene: TRBJ1-1; CDR3 protein: CASSAGGGFTEAFF
V gene: TRBV29-1; J gene: TRBJ1-1; CDR3 protein: CSVDKGHRRNTEAFF
V gene: TRBV19; J gene: TRBJ1-5; CDR3 protein: CASSTSWTGRQHF
V gene: TRBV24-1; J gene: TRBJ2-1; CDR3 protein: CATSATSGNGEQFF
V gene: TRBV20-1; J gene: TRBJ2-7; CDR3 protein: CSAQGYEQYF
V gene: TRBV18; J gene: TRBJ2-3; CDR3 protein: CASSYPSPKPDFSTDTQYF
V gene: TRBV28; J gene: TRBJ2-7; CDR3 protein: CASSLEAGLPYEQYF
V gene: TRBV10-1; J gene: TRBJ2-7; CDR3 protein: CASSGLAGGPPQYF
V gene: TRBV10-3; J gene: TRBJ2-2; CDR3 protein: CAISAGLAPTGELFF
V gene: TRBV5-1; J gene: TRBJ2-3; CDR3 protein: CASSSAPLGTTDTQYF
V gene: TRBV3-1/TRBV3-2; J gene: TRBJ1-1; CDR3 protein: CASSQAQGRLKNTEAFF
V gene: TRBV3-1/TRBV3-2; J gene: TRBJ2-1; CDR3 protein: CASSQDWGGESSYNEQFF
V gene: TRBV2; J gene: TRBJ1-1; CDR3 protein: CASSRDRGFTEAFF
V gene: TRBV5-1; J gene: TRBJ2-1; CDR3 protein: CASSLLPPGLAGGNNEQFF
V gene: TRBV3-1/TRBV3-2; J gene: TRBJ2-3; CDR3 protein: CASSPGGAGGTDTQYF
V gene: TRBV3-1/TRBV3-2; J gene: TRBJ2-1; CDR3 protein: CASSPGGIGSSYNEQFF
V gene: TRBV11-2; J gene: TRBJ2-1; CDR3 protein: CASSSIRDRGLHMTQFF
V gene: TRBV3-1/TRBV3-2; J gene: TRBJ2-4; CDR3 protein: CASSQAAAGLAKNIQYF
V gene: TRBV6-5; J gene: TRBJ1-6; CDR3 protein: CASSPGTGISPLHF
V gene: TRBV7-9; J gene: TRBJ1-2; CDR3 protein: CASRPTGSYNYGYTF
V gene: TRBV9; J gene: TRBJ1-6; CDR3 protein: CASSVADRNSPLHF
V gene: TRBV6-5; J gene: TRBJ1-5; CDR3 protein: CASEGTGSQPQHF
V gene: TRBV27; J gene: TRBJ1-6; CDR3 protein: CASRRGYGNSPLHF
V gene: TRBV7-9; J gene: TRBJ2-3; CDR3 protein: CASSTRTGGPSTDTQYF
V gene: TRBV7-7; J gene: TRBJ2-3; CDR3 protein: CASSTIDTDTQYF
V gene: TRBV28; J gene: TRBJ2-7; CDR3 protein: CASRRGLYEQYF
V gene: TRBV29-1; J gene: TRBJ2-1; CDR3 protein: CSVEGLAGKSEQFF
V gene: TRBV4-3; J gene: TRBJ1-1; CDR3 protein: CASTFLRDTYTEAFF
V gene: TRBV7-2; J gene: TRBJ2-2; CDR3 protein: CASSLVATSGSYTGELFF